The 5 T cell receptor beta chains below were found in one sample sequenced in a study of graft-versus-host responses after intestinal transplantation. Method: immunoSEQ multiplex PCR; TCRdb's copy keeps in-frame clones and lacks some. The sample has 4,000 to 5,500 clones; more than 70% are singletons. Graft tissue was processed to release intraepithelial and lamina propria lymphocytes. The starting material was ileum tissue, obtained approximately 130 days after intestinal transplantation. These receptors all come from a human patient who received an intestinal transplant, so some T cells may come from the graft donor.

The gene calls are TRBV9 and TRBJ2-1, with D possibly matching TRBD1 (8 bases). V was pared by 6 bases and J by 0 bases, with 13 bases between. Germline CDR1 reads SGDLS; CDR2 reads YYNGEE. CDR3 length: 15 residues. The CDR3 nucleotides read TGTGCCAGCACACAGGGGGGGAGCTCCTACAATGAGCAGTTCTTC. Translating it yields CASTQGGSSYNEQFF.

This chain links TRBV4-2 with TRBJ2-1, with D hard to call. Trimming pared 0 bases from V and 8 bases from J, leaving 8 bases between. CDR3 length equals 13 residues. Germline V lookup: CDR1 LGHNA, CDR2 YNFKEQ. The CDR3 sequence is CASSQDMNDEQFF. CDR3 sequence (DNA): TGTGCCAGCAGCCAAGATATGAACGATGAGCAGTTCTTC.

The chain uses TRBV30 and TRBJ1-5, with 7 bases identical to TRBD1. The V segment lost 2 bases and the J segment 1 base; nucleotides outside the gene matches: 5. The CDR3 is 15 residues long. Germline V gene sequence: CDR1 GTSNPN, CDR2 SVGIG (reference sequence). CDR3 sequence: CAWSNPQGSNQPQHF. CDR3 bases: TGTGCCTGGAGTAATCCACAGGGGAGCAATCAGCCCCAGCATTTT.

The chain uses TRBV5-8 and TRBJ1-1; no firm D call. V was pared by 7 bases and J by 3 bases, with 1 base between. Germline loops: CDR1 SGHTS, CDR2 YDEGEE. The CDR3 runs to 9 residues. The CDR3 reads CASHTEAFF. The CDR3 DNA follows: TGTGCCAGCCACACTGAAGCTTTCTTT. Based on the CDR3 plus reference TRBV5-8 and TRBJ1-1, the full variable domain is EAGVTQSPTHLIKTRGQQATLRCSPISGHTSVYWYQQALGLGLQFLLWYDEGEERNRGNFPPRFSGRQFPNYSSELNVNALELEDSALYLCASHTEAFFGQGTRLTVV.

V usage is TRBV6-5 and J usage is TRBJ1-5, with D maybe TRBD1 (6 bases). The CDR3 consists of 14 residues. V was shortened by 6 bases and J by 5 bases, with 14 bases between the two germline ends. Germline V gives CDR1 MNHEY, CDR2 SVGAGI. CDR3 amino acids: CASRPRGRDQPQHF. The CDR3 region has the DNA TGTGCCAGCAGGCCACGGGGGCGAGATCAGCCCCAGCATTTT.